This T cell receptor beta chain was observed in a study of blood T cell repertoires in COVID-19. Turning to the study itself: Samples representing acute and convalescent COVID-19 were sourced from the United States, Italy and Spain. PBMCs, B-cell-depleted T cells, or T cells provided the cDNA or gDNA that made up the material.

With 5 bases removed from V and 3 bases from J, the gap between germline ends came to 10 bases. Germline CDR1 and CDR2: SGHNT and YENEEA. This CDR3 region has 13 residues. Patients in Seattle were enrolled during active infection, then followed longitudinally. Per the original data handling: Scientists estimated how many nucleated cells there were by amplifying reference gene primers. Assay: immunoSEQ multiplex PCR; the TCRdb copy retains only in-frame clones and omits some. That table furnishes V, J and clone size, whereas the DNA furnished D and trimming. Of about 150,000 clones detected, around 89% appear once; the ten largest clones hold 13%.

Input material: peripheral blood. The source of this sequence is a man in his late teens or twenties with COVID-19, enrolled during active disease. The chain uses TRBV11-3 and TRBJ1-1; D not certain. CDR3 sequence reads: CASSHTTDTEAFF. The CDR3 bases are TGTGCCAGCAGCCACACCACCGACACTGAAGCTTTCTTT.